Below are 8 T cell receptor delta chains sequenced from a single sample in a study of γδ T cells in repeated Plasmodium falciparum infection. Gammadelta T cells were flow-sorted from PBMC into Vgamma9/Vdelta2+ and Vdelta2-negative populations for bulk analysis. TCRdb re-called the multiplex PCR reads using CATT. The sample holds tens of thousands of delta-chain clones, 0.75% to 1% seen once. Sample: gamma-delta T cells from blood. The origin of the receptors is a pool of human donors (malaria-infected and uninfected, not separated).

On this clone itself: This DNA's translation and the protein TCRdb lists, from a much larger clone, do not match at residue 11, likely due to a read error; the protein shown is translated from the DNA. The V call is TRDV2, the J call TRDJ1; TRDD3 is a possible D gene (6 bases). In the absence of a J gene in TCRdb, the DNA was matched to germline to assign it here. This CDR3 spans 15 amino acids. The V end lost 3 bases, the J end lost 9 bases, and 22 bases lay between the germline ends. Germline loops: CDR1 GEAIGNYY, CDR2 EKD. The CDR3 region has the DNA TGTGCCTGTGACCCCGTAGGTGGGGATGGGGACGAACTCATCTTT. Translation gives CACDPVGGDGDELIF.

This clone has only a few counts. A far larger clone differs by one base, so this is likely a read error. Other DNA sequences in this sample translate to the same CDR3. No J gene was assigned, while the V gene was called as TRDV1; TRDD3 reflects the table's D call only, with no check against the DNA. The length of the CDR3 is 23 residues. The germline gives CDR1 TSWWSYY, CDR2 QGS. The CDR3 reads CALGENPSHVLGDTPVYTDKLIF. The CDR3 DNA sequence: TGTGCTCTTGGGGAAAACCCCTCCCACGTACTGGGGGATACGCCAGTGTACACCGATAAACTCATCTTC.

For this clone: This sequence is one base from a far larger clone and is likely a read error. Additional DNA sequences in this sample encode the identical CDR3. The J gene is TRDJ1, the V gene TRDV1, with D hard to call. Trimming shortened V by 2 bases and J by 0 bases, and 22 bases separated the two germline ends. The CDR3 is made up of 19 amino acids. Germline CDR1 reads TSWWSYY; CDR2 reads QGS. The CDR3: CALGEGAGARRGYTDKLIF. CDR3 nucleotides: TGTGCTCTTGGGGAAGGCGCAGGGGCCCGGAGAGGGTACACCGATAAACTCATCTTT.

The table lists this clone with a few counts. TCRdb's entry gives the protein of a much larger clone, which mismatches this DNA's translation at residue 3, likely from a read error; the protein reported here is translated from the DNA. The chain couples TRDV2 to TRDJ3; D is uncertain. TCRdb offers no J gene call, so here the DNA was matched to germline to obtain one. The V gene's germline CDR1 is GEAIGNYY and CDR2 EKD. This CDR3 has 18 amino acids. CDR3: CASDTVTKSSWDTRQMFF. Written as DNA, the CDR3 is TGTGCCAGTGACACCGTTACTAAAAGCTCCTGGGACACCCGACAGATGTTTTTC.

This clone was recorded a few times. TCRdb lists the protein of a much larger clone for this DNA, which differs at residue 15, so this is likely a read error; the protein given here is translated from the DNA itself. J is TRDJ4 and V is TRDV1; 11 bases line up with TRDD3. TCRdb carries no J gene annotation; the J gene was assigned here by matching the DNA with germline. The J segment lost 7 bases and the V segment lost 4 bases, leaving 20 bases of the junction unmatched. CDR1 TSWWSYY and CDR2 QGS come from the germline V gene. The CDR3 spans 18 residues. CDR3 sequence: CALGGLLELGDMKGHLIF. As DNA, the CDR3 is TGTGCTCTTGGGGGCTTACTCGAACTGGGGGATATGAAGGGACACCTGATCTTT.

Notes on this clone: A far larger clone differs by one base, so this is likely a read error. The rearrangement uses TRDV1 and TRDJ1; the D call may be TRDD2 or TRDD3 (6 bases each). TCRdb does not report a J gene; here it was assigned by matching the DNA to germline references. The CDR3 length is 22 residues. Trimming cost V 0 bases and J 0 bases, with 29 bases left between them. The germline V gene has CDR1 TSWWSYY and CDR2 QGS. CDR3: CALGELGKGVLPGDGYTDKLIF. The CDR3 DNA reads TGTGCTCTTGGGGAACTAGGGAAGGGCGTCCTACCTGGGGATGGGTACACCGATAAACTCATCTTT.

This clone was seen only a few times. The amino acid sequence in TCRdb belongs to a much larger clone and departs from this DNA's translation at residue 3, likely a sequencing read error; the sequence shown is translated from the DNA. The J gene is TRDJ1, the V gene TRDV2; 8 positions match TRDD3. As TCRdb names no J gene, one was assigned here on the basis of a DNA match to germline. Germline-derived CDR1 and CDR2 are GEAIGNYY and EKD. The CDR3 runs 15 residues. The DNA for the CDR3 is TGTGCCAGTGACACCATTGGGGGATACACCGATAAACTCATCTTT. Its protein product is CASDTIGGYTDKLIF.

The sample holds a few counts of this clone. TCRdb pairs this DNA with a much larger clone's protein that differs at residue 16, likely a read error; the protein shown was translated from the DNA. This sequence joins TRDV1 and TRDJ1; TRDD3 matches at 8 bases. The J gene, absent from TCRdb, was called here by matching the DNA to germline. CDR1 and CDR2 (germline): TSWWSYY, QGS. The CDR3 consists of 20 residues. The CDR3 spells CALGERPDWGYKDHTGKLIF. Here the CDR3 DNA reads TGTGCTCTTGGGGAAAGGCCTGATTGGGGATACAAGGACCACACCGGTAAACTCATCTTT.